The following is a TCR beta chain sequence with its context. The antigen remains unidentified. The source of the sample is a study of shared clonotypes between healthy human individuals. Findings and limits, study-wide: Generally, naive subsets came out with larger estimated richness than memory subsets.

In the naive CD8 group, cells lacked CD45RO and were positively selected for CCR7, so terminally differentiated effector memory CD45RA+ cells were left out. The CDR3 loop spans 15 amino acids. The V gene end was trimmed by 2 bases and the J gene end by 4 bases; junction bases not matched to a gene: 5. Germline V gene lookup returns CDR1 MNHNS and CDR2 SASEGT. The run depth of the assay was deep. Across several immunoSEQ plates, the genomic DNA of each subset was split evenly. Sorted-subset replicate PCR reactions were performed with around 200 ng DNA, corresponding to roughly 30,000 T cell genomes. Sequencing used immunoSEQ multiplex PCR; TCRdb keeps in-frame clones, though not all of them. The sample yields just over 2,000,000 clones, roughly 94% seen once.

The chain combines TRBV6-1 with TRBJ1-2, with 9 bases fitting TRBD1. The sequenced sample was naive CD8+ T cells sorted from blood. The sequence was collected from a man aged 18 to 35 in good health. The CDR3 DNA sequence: TGTGCCAGCAGTGAATTAACAGGGGGCGCCTATGGCTACACCTTC. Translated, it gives CASSELTGGAYGYTF.